This T cell receptor beta chain was profiled in a study of blood T cells in healthy people across ages. The germline V gene has CDR1 MDHEN and CDR2 SYDVKM. CDR3 length equals 14 residues. A sample-barcoded 5' primer and a J-beta primer mix were used in a second PCR of roughly 7 to 11 cycles. All cDNA molecules were each tagged by a template-switch adaptor with 12 random nucleotides. A minimum of 2.5 million CDR3-containing paired-end reads was obtained for each sample. TCRdb ran MiXCR on the 5' RACE reads and lists one entry per CDR3 protein. Of some 930,000 distinct CDR3 sequences in the sample, 25% to 35% were seen once. Study-wide points: Nothing was known about donor CMV status, and this possibly confounded expanded clonotype changes.

Comments on this clonotype: What it binds is not known. One end of the junction fails to match germline, which may point to a read error.

The sample was also reused in another study, on T cells of mothers and their children. That work adds: Barcodes and 2-4 random nucleotides were added by M1S in the second PCR.

This chain links TRBV28 with TRBJ2-5; D remains unclear. The receptor was isolated from a woman in her thirties or forties in good health. Input material: blood. CDR3 sequence (DNA): TGTGCCACCAGTGATTTCGTAGAGGTCGAGACCCAGTACTTC. It codes for CATSDFVEVETQYF.